This T cell receptor beta chain was documented in a study of identical twins. The V and J ends lost 0 bases and 5 bases, in that order; junction bases with no gene match: 9. The CDR3 covers 17 residues. Per the germline V gene, CDR1 is LGHDT and CDR2 is YNNKEL (reference sequence). Overall study results and limits: Invariant MAIT and iNKT cells are populations that could partly confound zero-insertion analyses.

Each CDR3 protein is one row after TCRdb ran MiXCR on the 5' RACE reads. The profile shows under 1 million distinct CDR3 sequences, 9% to 15% of them singletons. In regard to this clonotype: Its antigen is not identified.

Separately, the same data were catalogued under a study of yellow fever vaccine responses in identical twins.

The rearrangement links TRBV3-1 to TRBJ2-5, with 10 positions matching TRBD1. The sequencing input was PBMCs. This TCR came from a woman younger than 30 in good health. CDR3 in DNA: TGTGCCAGCAGCCAAGATAGACGACAGGGGGCTTGGGAGACCCAGTACTTC. The encoded protein is CASSQDRRQGAWETQYF.